The clone carrying this T cell receptor (beta chain) was observed at least ten times. Its target is not known. Unique molecular identifiers tagged the TCRbeta library. TCRdb analysed the PCR reads with MiXCR anew, one entry per CDR3 protein. The sample contains about 190,000 distinct CDR3 sequences, over 8.5% of which appear only once. The CDR3 loop spans 17 amino acids. CDR1 and CDR2 (germline): LGHNA, YNFKEQ. With V trimmed by 3 bases and J by 8 bases, 9 bases remained unmatched. The sample belongs to a study of T-cell reconstitution after alpha-beta-depleted transplantation in children. Overall study results and limits: Surviving recipient T cells and intrathymic progenitors accounted for some patients' high TCRbeta diversity at day 60.

V is TRBV4-2 and J is TRBJ1-6; 11 bases are shared with TRBD1. This TCR was recovered from a boy aged 2 to 10 with acute myeloid leukemia, due to receive a stem cell transplant. The sequencing used PBMCs, collected before TCRalphabeta/CD19-depleted stem cell transplant. CDR3 loop: CASSHPRDRGSYSPLHF. The DNA of the CDR3 is TGTGCCAGCAGCCACCCCAGGGACAGGGGGTCATATTCACCCCTCCACTTT.